This T cell receptor beta chain was found in a study of PD-L1 blockade in urothelial cancer (dated by TCRdb to the late 2010s). Study-level background: Therapy was started in the mid-2010s for all patients, and atezolizumab 1,200 mg was administered intravenously every 3 weeks. About 85% of the roughly 29 patients were identified as males with urothelial cancer of bladder origin, and a prior smoking history was reported by 18 of 29 patients. An ECOG performance status of 0 or 1 was recorded for the patients, and 0 to 3 prior chemotherapy regimens had been received by the patients. Blood samples were analyzed at 3 weeks after treatment start (second dose) and at 6 weeks after treatment start. Blood samples yielded a median of roughly 150,000 T cells and tens of thousands of unique TCRs, with median clonality roughly 0.084. The study was an exploratory multi-omic analysis of somatic, immune and clinical correlates of response to PD-L1 blockade with atezolizumab in urothelial cancer. Pretreatment tumor samples, along with matched peripheral blood serially collected before and after atezolizumab treatment, were subjected to TCR sequencing. Durable clinical benefit meant progression-free survival longer than 6 months, and TCR features were also tested against progression-free and overall survival. In the same patients, pretreatment tumors underwent whole exome sequencing and RNA sequencing in addition to TCR sequencing. Durable clinical benefit was achieved by nine patients but not by the remaining 20. Pretreatment blood TCR-seq was available for about 28 patients, at least one posttreatment blood collection was obtained for 25 or so patients, and tumor TCR-seq was available for 25 or so patients.

Beyond this particular receptor, the publication reports: Improved progression-free and overall survival was associated with having pretreatment peripheral blood TCR clonality below the median. Because the sample size was small (n of about 30) and many of the analyses were exploratory, the results are meant to be hypothesis-generating. Among patients with durable benefit, tumor-associated TCR clones showed greater expansion in peripheral blood 3 weeks after treatment started (n = 22, p = 0.022).

For this clone: The antigen it binds to is not known. It has no much larger one-base neighbor in the sample; base qualities were not kept.

Read against the paper, the sample's time point label means: peripheral blood 6 weeks after treatment start. A total of around 30 patients with locally advanced or metastatic urothelial carcinoma, treated at Memorial Sloan Kettering on a trial protocol, made up the cohort. Peripheral blood mononuclear cells were collected from each patient pretreatment and during treatment, giving between 1 and 8 total time points per patient. The Qiagen DNeasy Blood extraction kit was used to purify genomic DNA from total PBMCs and tumor samples. PBMCs were collected pretreatment and during treatment and were isolated and stored as previously described. Synthetic TCR analog templates were spiked into each PCR so that absolute template abundance could be estimated from read counts. The immunoSEQ assay used bias-controlled V and J gene primers to amplify TCRbeta CDR3 regions from genomic DNA. Sequencing of rearranged TCRbeta segments was done at approximately 20X coverage. Per the source publication's procedure: Sequencing errors were corrected by clustering, and CDR3s were annotated against IMGT so that V, D and J genes could be assigned. Downstream analyses used only productive TCRbeta rearrangements and left out out-of-frame or stop-codon sequences. Clonality was calculated as one minus the Shannon entropy normalized by the log of the number of unique productive sequences. Clones differing between time points or between blood and tumor were identified by Fisher's exact test with Benjamini-Hochberg correction at adjusted p below 0.01. Not all clones reach the TCRdb copy of this immuneACCESS table, which keeps in-frame sequences only. Checked studies attribute under half of the gap to unresolved V genes and leave the rest unexplained. That table gives V, J and clone size, and the DNA gave D and trimming. This sample has fewer than 90,000 clones in its table, and under 95% of those were observed once. The leading ten clones occupy around 0.94% of the sample.

The sample was PBMCs, taken around atezolizumab (anti-PD-L1) treatment. The receptor's source is a woman of 80 years or more with urothelial cancer.

The DNA sequence follows: TGTGCCAGCAGTGCCGGCAGGGTGGCCTATGGCTACACCTTC. Its translation reads: CASSAGRVAYGYTF. Recombination linked TRBV6-1 to TRBJ1-2, with TRBD1 as a weak D call on 5 bases. CDR1 MNHNS and CDR2 SASEGT were looked up in the germline V gene. Including cysteine and phenylalanine, the CDR3 has 14 amino acids. The kept DNA is CDR3 alone, 42 bases in frame from the first base. Cut back by 4 bases and 4 bases, the V and J ends lie 13 bases apart.